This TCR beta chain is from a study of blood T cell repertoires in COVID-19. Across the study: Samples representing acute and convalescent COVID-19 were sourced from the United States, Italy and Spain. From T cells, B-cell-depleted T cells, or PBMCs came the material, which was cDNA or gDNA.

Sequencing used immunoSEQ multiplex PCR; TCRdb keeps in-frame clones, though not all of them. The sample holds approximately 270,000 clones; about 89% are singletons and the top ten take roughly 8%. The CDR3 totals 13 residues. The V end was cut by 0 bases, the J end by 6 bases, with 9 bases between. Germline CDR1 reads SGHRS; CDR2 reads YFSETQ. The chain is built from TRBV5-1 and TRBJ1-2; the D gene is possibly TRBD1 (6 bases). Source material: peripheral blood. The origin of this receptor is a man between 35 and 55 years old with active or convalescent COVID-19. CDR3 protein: CASSLDRVDGYTF. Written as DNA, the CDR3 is TGCGCCAGCAGCTTGGACAGGGTTGATGGCTACACCTTC.